This T cell receptor (beta chain) stems from a study of blood T cell repertoires in COVID-19. The data were produced by immunoSEQ multiplex PCR, yet TCRdb's version contains in-frame clones alone and is incomplete. This table holds roughly 380,000 clones, over 75% found once. Looked up from germline, CDR1 is MNHEY and CDR2 is SVGAGI. The V end was cut by 4 bases, the J end by 10 bases, with 17 bases between. The CDR3 is made up of 14 amino acids. The sequence was obtained from a young man who had recovered from COVID-19. The sample comprised PBMCs or T cells enriched from blood (not recorded which). V is TRBV6-5 and J is TRBJ2-1; D might be TRBD2 (6 bases). The CDR3 sequence: CASSFIASGEEQFF. The CDR3 nucleotides are TGTGCCAGCAGTTTTATCGCTTCGGGGGAGGAGCAGTTCTTC.